This TCR beta chain was sequenced during a study of shared clonotypes between healthy human individuals. Trimming pared 0 bases from V and 2 bases from J, leaving 10 bases between. This CDR3 has 15 residues. Germline CDR1 is SGHTS and CDR2 is YDEGEE. This clone was seen only once. Only in-frame clones appear in the TCRdb table, and some are missing; sequencing was by immunoSEQ multiplex PCR. The sample records around 2.3 million clones, around 95% being singletons. This clonotype was obtained from a man younger than 35 in good health. The chain has TRBV5-8 and TRBJ2-3, with D uncertain. The sample taken for sequencing was naive CD4+ T cells sorted from blood. The sample's subset: CD45RA+ positively selected. The CDR3 sequence: CASSLEYYPTDTQYF. Written as DNA, the CDR3 is TGTGCCAGCAGCTTGGAATACTACCCCACAGATACGCAGTATTTT. The full variable domain, completed using reference TRBV5-8 and TRBJ2-3, is EAGVTQSPTHLIKTRGQQATLRCSPISGHTSVYWYQQALGLGLQFLLWYDEGEERNRGNFPPRFSGRQFPNYSSELNVNALELEDSALYLCASSLEYYPTDTQYFGPGTRLTVL.